This T cell receptor beta chain was sequenced during a study of shared T cell receptors in the human thymus. Trimming pared 8 bases from V and 2 bases from J, leaving 25 bases between. Looked up from germline, CDR1 is MDHEN and CDR2 is SYDVKM. The CDR3 consists of 17 residues. Produced via immunoSEQ multiplex PCR; TCRdb's table is partial and in-frame only. The data show about 660,000 clones, with roughly 90% seen just once and 0.008% to 0.011% held by the top ten. This sample also belongs to another study, concerning human thymus T cells. In that study: The donors were infants in Finland with congenital heart defects, otherwise immunologically healthy. Thymic tissue was derived from resections collected during corrective heart surgery. Thymic and blood repertoires appeared to carry a bias in their V and J gene usage. Related research described strongly overlapping thymic repertoires in unrelated people.

Sequencing was done on a sample of thymocytes. This receptor was taken from a boy less than two years old with a congenital heart defect. The chain carries TRBV28 and TRBJ2-7, with a possible D match to TRBD1 (7 bases). CDR3 in amino acids: CASSLSPEAGGPYEQYF. The CDR3 coding sequence is TGTGCCAGCTCTCTATCTCCGGAGGCAGGGGGGCCCTACGAGCAGTACTTC.